The TCR beta chain under discussion was sequenced for a study of breast tumors, draining lymph nodes, adjacent tissues. TCRdb independently ran MiXCR on the multiplex PCR reads; one entry per CDR3 protein. The sample shows about 24,000 distinct CDR3 sequences, around 68% of them seen only once. Notes on the study in general: Tumor and nontumor repertoires were significantly more similar in luminal-like than in basal-like breast cancer. Tumor repertoires ranked between lymph nodes and nontumor tissue in diversity, with V and J gene preferences.

This clonotype has at least ten counts. The antigen remains undetermined. V was shortened by 4 bases and J by 0 bases, with 9 bases between the two germline ends. This CDR3 comprises 15 residues. CDR1 LGHDT and CDR2 YNNKEL come from the germline V gene (reference sequence). This clonotype was sampled from a female donor with breast cancer. Some clones in this sample may be carry-over from other donors' samples. The material sequenced was tumor-adjacent breast tissue. The gene calls are TRBV3-1 and TRBJ1-4; D possibly corresponds to TRBD1 (6 bases). CDR3: CASSPEGATNEKLFF. In DNA, the CDR3 is TGTGCCAGCAGCCCGGAGGGGGCAACTAATGAAAAACTGTTTTTT.